This T cell receptor beta chain is drawn from a study of PD-1 blockade in classical Hodgkin lymphoma. This CDR3 comprises 13 residues. The germline V and J ends were trimmed by 7 bases and 4 bases, with 13 bases remaining between them. Germline CDR1 LNHDA, CDR2 SQIVND (reference sequence). General study results and limits: CD4+ TCR diversity rose significantly by C4D1, and CD8+ TCR diversity did not. Baseline diversity was lower in partial responders and progressors than complete responders.

Method: immunoSEQ multiplex PCR; TCRdb's copy keeps in-frame clones and lacks some. This table holds approximately 18,000 clones, around 80% found once. The sample's time point: cycle 4 day 1 (C4D1), after around six weeks of nivolumab. Each of the patients experienced relapse following autologous stem cell transplantation, and their brentuximab vedotin exposure differed. Thawed PBMCs were the source of CD4+ T cells, purified by magnetic negative selection. Note on this clone: Its antigen is unknown.

The chain is built from TRBV19 and TRBJ2-5; D is perhaps TRBD2 (5 bases). Material: CD4+ T cells from blood, obtained before the fourth cycle of nivolumab. This TCR was recovered from a human donor with classical Hodgkin lymphoma. CDR3 in amino acids: CASTAPGLETQYF. CDR3 coding DNA: TGTGCCAGTACCGCTCCGGGGTTAGAGACCCAGTACTTC.